This T cell receptor (beta chain) originates from a study of blood T cell repertoires in COVID-19. Looking at the study overall: The cDNA or gDNA used as material had been derived from T cells, B-cell-depleted T cells, or PBMCs.

Those enrolled, adults aged roughly 18 to 95 years, came from some 23 US areas. Each recovered donor of Cohort 3 presented with two negative PCRs, clearance, or symptom resolution. As handled by the study authors: Cell counts per sample came from amplifying reference gene primers. Here immunoSEQ multiplex PCR was the method, and the copy in TCRdb shows in-frame clones only, minus some. The D gene and trimming were derived from the DNA, and the V and J assignments and clone size from that table. The table shows some 350,000 clones, with over 75% occurring only once. The CDR3 spans 9 residues. The V gene's germline CDR1 is LGHDT and CDR2 YNNKEL (reference sequence). V was cut by 11 bases and J by 8 bases, with 7 bases left in between.

The sequenced material came from PBMCs or T cells enriched from blood (not recorded which). The chain couples TRBV3-1 (or the pseudogene TRBV3-2) to TRBJ1-5, with D uncertain. This TCR came from a man aged 18 to 29 who had recovered from COVID-19. CDR3 amino acids: CAPREPQHF. CDR3 nucleotide sequence: TGTGCCCCCCGTGAGCCCCAGCATTTT.